The following is a T cell receptor beta chain sequence with its context. What it recognizes is unknown. This sample is part of a study of T cell repertoires in cytomegalovirus infection. TCRdb re-called the reads with MiXCR, one entry per CDR3 protein. The sample has around 750,000 distinct CDR3 sequences, approximately 30% seen once. Sequencing used cultured CD8+ T cells from PBMCs, obtained from culture after CMV antigen stimulation. The receptor's source is a human donor in good health (CMV status not recorded). Some clones in this sample may be carry-over from other donors' samples.

The CDR3 bases are TGTGCCATCGGTGGAGGGGAGAGCTACGAGCAGTACTTC. Translation gives CAIGGGESYEQYF. The chain has TRBV10-3 and TRBJ2-7, with D perhaps TRBD2 (6 bases). The CDR3 runs to 13 residues. The V and J ends lost 8 bases and 3 bases respectively, with 14 bases between them. Germline CDR1 is ENHRY and CDR2 is SYGVKD.